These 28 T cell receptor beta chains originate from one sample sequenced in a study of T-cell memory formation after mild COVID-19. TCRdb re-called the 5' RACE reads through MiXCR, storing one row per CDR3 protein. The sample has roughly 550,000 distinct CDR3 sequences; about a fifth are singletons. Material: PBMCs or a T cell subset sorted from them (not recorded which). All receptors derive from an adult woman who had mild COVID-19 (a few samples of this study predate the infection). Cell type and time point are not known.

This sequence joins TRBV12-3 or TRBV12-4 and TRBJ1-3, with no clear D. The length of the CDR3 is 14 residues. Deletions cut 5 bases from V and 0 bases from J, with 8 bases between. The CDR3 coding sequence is TGTGCCAGCAGTCCTCAAGTCTCTGGAAACACCATATATTTT. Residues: CASSPQVSGNTIYF.

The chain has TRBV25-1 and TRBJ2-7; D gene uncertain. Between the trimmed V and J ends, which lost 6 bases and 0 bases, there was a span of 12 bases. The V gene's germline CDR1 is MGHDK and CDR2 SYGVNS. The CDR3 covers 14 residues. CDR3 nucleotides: TGTGCCAGCAGCTGGAAGAGAAACTCCTACGAGCAGTACTTC. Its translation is CASSWKRNSYEQYF.

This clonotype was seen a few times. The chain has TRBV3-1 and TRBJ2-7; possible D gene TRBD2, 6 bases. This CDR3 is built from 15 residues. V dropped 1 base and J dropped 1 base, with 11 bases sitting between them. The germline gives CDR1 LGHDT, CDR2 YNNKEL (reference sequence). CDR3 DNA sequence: TGTGCCAGCAGCCAAGCGGCGGGGCGTTCCTACGAGCAGTACTTC. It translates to CASSQAAGRSYEQYF.

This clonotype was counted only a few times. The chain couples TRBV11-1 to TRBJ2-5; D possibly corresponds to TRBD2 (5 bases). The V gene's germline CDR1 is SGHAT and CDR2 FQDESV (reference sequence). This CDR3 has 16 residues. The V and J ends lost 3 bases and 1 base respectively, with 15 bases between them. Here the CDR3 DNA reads TGTGCCAGCAGCTTCAGGCCGGGAAGTGCCCAAGAGACCCAGTACTTC. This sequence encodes CASSFRPGSAQETQYF. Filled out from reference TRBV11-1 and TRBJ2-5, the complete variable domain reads EAEVAQSPRYKITEKSQAVAFWCDPISGHATLYWYRQILGQGPELLVQFQDESVVDDSQLPKDRFSAERLKGVDSTLKIQPAELGDSAMYLCASSFRPGSAQETQYFGPGTRLLVL.

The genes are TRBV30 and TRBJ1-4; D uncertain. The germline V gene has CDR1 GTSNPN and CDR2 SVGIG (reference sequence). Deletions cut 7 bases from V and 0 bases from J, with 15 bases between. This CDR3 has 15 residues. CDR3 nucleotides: TGTGCCTCCAACCTTAAGCTGGCAACTAATGAAAAACTGTTTTTT. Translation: CASNLKLATNEKLFF.

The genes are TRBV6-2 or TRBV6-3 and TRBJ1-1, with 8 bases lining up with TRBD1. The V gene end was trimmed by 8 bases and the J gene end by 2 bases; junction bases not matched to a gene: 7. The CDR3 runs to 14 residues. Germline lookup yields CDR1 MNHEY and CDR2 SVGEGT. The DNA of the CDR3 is TGTGCCAGCCACAGGGGGTTCGGCAACACTGAAGCTTTCTTT. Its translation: CASHRGFGNTEAFF.

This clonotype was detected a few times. Written as DNA, the CDR3 is TGTGCCAGCAGTTTATCCAGCGGGGTGTCAGATACGCAGTATTTT. Its protein product is CASSLSSGVSDTQYF. The genes are TRBV27 and TRBJ2-3; 7 positions agree with TRBD2. Germline loops: CDR1 MNHEY, CDR2 SMNVEV (reference sequence). CDR3 size: 15 residues. The J segment lost 4 bases and the V segment lost 0 bases, leaving 4 bases of the junction unmatched.

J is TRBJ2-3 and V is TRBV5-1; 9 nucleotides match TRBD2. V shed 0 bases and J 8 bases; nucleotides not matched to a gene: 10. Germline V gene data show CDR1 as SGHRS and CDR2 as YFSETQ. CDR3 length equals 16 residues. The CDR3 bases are TGCGCCAGCAGCTTGGAAAGGGGACTAGCCCCTAGTACGCAGTATTTT. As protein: CASSLERGLAPSTQYF.

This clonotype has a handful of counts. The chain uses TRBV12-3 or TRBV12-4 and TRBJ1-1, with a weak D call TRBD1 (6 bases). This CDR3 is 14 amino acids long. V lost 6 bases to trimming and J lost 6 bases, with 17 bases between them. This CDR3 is CASSLQGIVAEAFF. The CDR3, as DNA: TGTGCCAGCAGCTTACAGGGTATCGTTGCTGAAGCTTTCTTT.

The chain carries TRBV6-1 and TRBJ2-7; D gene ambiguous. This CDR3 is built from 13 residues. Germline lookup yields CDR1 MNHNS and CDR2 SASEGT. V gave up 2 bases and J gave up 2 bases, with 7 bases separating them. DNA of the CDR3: TGTGCCAGCAGTGAAAACACCCCCTACGAGCAGTACTTC. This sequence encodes CASSENTPYEQYF.

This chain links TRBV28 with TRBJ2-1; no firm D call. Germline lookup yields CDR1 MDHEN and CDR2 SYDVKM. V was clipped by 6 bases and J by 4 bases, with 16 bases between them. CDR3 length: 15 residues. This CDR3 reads CASSSPTGNYNEQFF. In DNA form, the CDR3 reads TGTGCCAGCAGCTCCCCGACCGGTAATTACAATGAGCAGTTCTTC.

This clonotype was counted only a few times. The CDR3 region is CASSGRVGDEQFF. In DNA, the CDR3 is TGTGCCAGCAGTGGGCGGGTCGGCGATGAGCAGTTCTTC. V gene TRBV2 combines with J gene TRBJ2-1, with a possible D match to TRBD2 (5 bases). The CDR3 runs 13 residues. Per germline, CDR1 SNHLY and CDR2 FYNNEI. The V gene lost 4 bases and the J gene lost 8 bases, with 12 bases spanning the gap.

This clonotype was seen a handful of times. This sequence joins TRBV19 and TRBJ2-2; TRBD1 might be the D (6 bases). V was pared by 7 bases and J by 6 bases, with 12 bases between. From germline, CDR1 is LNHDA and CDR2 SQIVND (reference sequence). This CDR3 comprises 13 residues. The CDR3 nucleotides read TGTGCCAGTAATATGGGGGCCCCCGGGGAGCTGTTTTTT. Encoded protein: CASNMGAPGELFF.

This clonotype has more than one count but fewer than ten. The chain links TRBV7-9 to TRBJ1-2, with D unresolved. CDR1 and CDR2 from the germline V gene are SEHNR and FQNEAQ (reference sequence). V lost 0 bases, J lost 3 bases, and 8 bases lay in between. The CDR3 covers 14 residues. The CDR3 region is CASSLALPDYGYTF. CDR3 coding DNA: TGTGCCAGCAGCTTAGCCCTTCCGGACTATGGCTACACCTTC.

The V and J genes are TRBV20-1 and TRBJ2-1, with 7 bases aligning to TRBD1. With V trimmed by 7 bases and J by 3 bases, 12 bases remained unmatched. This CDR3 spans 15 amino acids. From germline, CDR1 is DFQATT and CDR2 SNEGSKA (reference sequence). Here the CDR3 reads CSVLDRLKSYNEQFF. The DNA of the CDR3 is TGCAGTGTCCTGGACAGGCTTAAGAGCTACAATGAGCAGTTCTTC.

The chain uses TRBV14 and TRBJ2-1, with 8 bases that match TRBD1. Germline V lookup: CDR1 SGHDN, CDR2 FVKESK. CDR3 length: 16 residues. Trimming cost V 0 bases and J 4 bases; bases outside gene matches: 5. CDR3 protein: CASSQETGGLYNEQFF. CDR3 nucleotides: TGTGCCAGCAGCCAAGAAACAGGGGGATTATACAATGAGCAGTTCTTC.

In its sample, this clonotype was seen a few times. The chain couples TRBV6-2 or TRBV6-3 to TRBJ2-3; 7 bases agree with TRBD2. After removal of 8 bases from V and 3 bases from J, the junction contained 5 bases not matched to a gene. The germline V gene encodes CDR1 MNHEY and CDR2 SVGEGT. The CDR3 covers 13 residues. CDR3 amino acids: CASVLAETDTQYF. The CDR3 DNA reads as TGTGCCAGCGTTCTAGCGGAAACAGATACGCAGTATTTT.

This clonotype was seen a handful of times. The CDR3 loop is CASSPSRPKTTGELFF. The CDR3 nucleotides read TGTGCCAGCAGCCCGTCCCGGCCGAAGACCACCGGGGAGCTGTTTTTT. The chain combines TRBV7-2 with TRBJ2-2; D unresolved. Between the trimmed V and J ends, which lost 5 bases and 4 bases, there was a span of 17 bases. The CDR3 has 16 residues. Germline V gene lookup returns CDR1 SGHTA and CDR2 FQGNSA.

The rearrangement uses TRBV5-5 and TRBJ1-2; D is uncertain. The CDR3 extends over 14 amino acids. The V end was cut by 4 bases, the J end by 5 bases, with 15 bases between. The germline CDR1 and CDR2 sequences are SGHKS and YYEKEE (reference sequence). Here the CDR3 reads CASSLSGVWYGYTF. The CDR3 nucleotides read TGTGCCAGCAGCCTCTCAGGCGTGTGGTATGGCTACACCTTC.

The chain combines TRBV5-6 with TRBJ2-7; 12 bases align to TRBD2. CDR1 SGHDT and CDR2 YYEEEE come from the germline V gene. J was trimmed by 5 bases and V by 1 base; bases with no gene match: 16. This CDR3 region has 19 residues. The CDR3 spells CASSLPRLAGGPVKDEQYF. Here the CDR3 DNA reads TGTGCCAGCAGCTTGCCCCGGCTAGCGGGAGGGCCGGTCAAAGACGAGCAGTACTTC.

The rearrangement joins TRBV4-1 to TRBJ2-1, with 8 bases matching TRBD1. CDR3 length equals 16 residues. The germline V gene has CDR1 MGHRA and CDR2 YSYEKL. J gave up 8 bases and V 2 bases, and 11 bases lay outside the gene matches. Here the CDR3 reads CASSQPGQELYYEQFF. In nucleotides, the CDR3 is TGCGCCAGCAGCCAACCGGGACAGGAACTTTATTATGAGCAGTTCTTC.

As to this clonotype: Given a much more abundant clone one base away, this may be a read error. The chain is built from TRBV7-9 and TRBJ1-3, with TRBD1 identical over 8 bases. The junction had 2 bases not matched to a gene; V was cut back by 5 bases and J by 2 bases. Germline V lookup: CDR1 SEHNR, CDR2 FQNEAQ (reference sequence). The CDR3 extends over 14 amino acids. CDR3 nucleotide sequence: TGTGCCAGCAGCGCGGACAGGGCTGGAAACACCATATATTTT. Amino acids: CASSADRAGNTIYF.

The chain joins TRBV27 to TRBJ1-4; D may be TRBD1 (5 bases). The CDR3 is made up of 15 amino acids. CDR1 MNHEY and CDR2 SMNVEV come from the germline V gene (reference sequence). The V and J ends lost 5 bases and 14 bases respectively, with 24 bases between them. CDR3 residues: CASSGVSTGSRSLFF. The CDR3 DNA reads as TGTGCCAGCAGTGGGGTTTCTACAGGATCTCGTAGTCTGTTTTTT.

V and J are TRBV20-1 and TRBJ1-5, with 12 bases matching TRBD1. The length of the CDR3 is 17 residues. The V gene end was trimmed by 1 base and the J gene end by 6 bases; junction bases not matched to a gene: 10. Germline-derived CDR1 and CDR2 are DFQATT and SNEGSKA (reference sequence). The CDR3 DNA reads TGCAGTGCTAGAGTGGAGTACGGGACAGGGGGCTTTCAGCCCCAGCATTTT. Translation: CSARVEYGTGGFQPQHF.

In DNA form, the CDR3 reads TGTGCCAGCAGCTTTTATGGCAGGGGGCAAGAGACCCAGTACTTC. Its translation is CASSFYGRGQETQYF. This sequence joins TRBV7-9 and TRBJ2-5, with 7 bases identical to TRBD1. Germline-derived CDR1 and CDR2 are SEHNR and FQNEAQ (reference sequence). This CDR3 is 15 amino acids long. Trimming cost V 3 bases and J 2 bases; bases outside gene matches: 6.

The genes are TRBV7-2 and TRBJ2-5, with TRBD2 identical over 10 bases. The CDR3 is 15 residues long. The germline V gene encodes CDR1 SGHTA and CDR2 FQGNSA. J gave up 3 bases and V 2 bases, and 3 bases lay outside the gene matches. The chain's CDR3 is CASSLLAGVEETQYF. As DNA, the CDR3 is TGTGCCAGCAGCTTACTAGCGGGAGTGGAAGAGACCCAGTACTTC.

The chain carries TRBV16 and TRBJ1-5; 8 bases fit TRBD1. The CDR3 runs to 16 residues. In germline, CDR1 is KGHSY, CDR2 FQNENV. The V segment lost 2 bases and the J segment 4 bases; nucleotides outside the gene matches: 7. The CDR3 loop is CASSQRAGGPNQPQHF. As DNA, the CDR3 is TGTGCCAGCAGCCAACGGGCAGGGGGCCCTAATCAGCCCCAGCATTTT.

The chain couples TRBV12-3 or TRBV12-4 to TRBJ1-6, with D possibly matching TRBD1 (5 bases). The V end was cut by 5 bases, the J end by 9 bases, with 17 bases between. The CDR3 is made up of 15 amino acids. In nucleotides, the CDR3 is TGTGCCAGCAGTCCCTACGGGGGTGAGGCTTCACCCCTCCACTTT. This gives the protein CASSPYGGEASPLHF.